The 10 T cell receptor beta chains listed next were all sequenced from one sample in a study of shared clonotypes between healthy human individuals. The protocol was immunoSEQ multiplex PCR, while the TCRdb copy is restricted to in-frame clones and leaves out a portion. Of over 850,000 clones listed, 75% to 80% were seen once; the top ten hold 0.5% to 0.6%. Material for sequencing was memory CD4+ T cells from PBMCs. Subset meaning: CD45RA-negative fraction. All receptors come from a man between 18 and 29 years old in good health. Some clones in this sample may be carry-over from other donors' samples.

This clone was seen at least ten times. The chain employs TRBV29-1 and TRBJ2-7, with 8 nucleotides matching TRBD1. This CDR3 is built from 12 residues. V lost 7 bases and J lost 9; bases outside the gene matches: 11. Germline-derived CDR1 and CDR2 are SQVTM and ANQGSEA. In DNA, the CDR3 is TGCAGCGCCGGCGGACAGGGAAAGGTGCAGTACTTC. It yields the protein CSAGGQGKVQYF.

The chain has TRBV4-1 and TRBJ1-6; possibly TRBD1 for D (6 bases). CDR3 length: 18 amino acids. V lost 8 bases to trimming and J lost 8 bases, with 28 bases between them. Germline CDR1 MGHRA, CDR2 YSYEKL. Here the CDR3 DNA reads TGCGCCAGCCAGCGACAGGCGGTAGGCTGGGGGGGAGATTCACCCCTCCACTTT. Translation gives CASQRQAVGWGGDSPLHF.

As regards this clone: This sample includes further DNA sequences coding for the same CDR3. The chain carries TRBV19 and TRBJ2-3, with 10 nucleotides matching TRBD2. CDR1 and CDR2 (germline): LNHDA, SQIVND (reference sequence). The CDR3 has 14 residues. Trimming removed 5 bases from V and 1 base from J; junction bases left unmatched: 0. CDR3 sequence (DNA): TGTGCCAGTAGTCTAGCGGGAGGCACAGATACGCAGTATTTT. Residues: CASSLAGGTDTQYF.

This sequence joins TRBV6-5 and TRBJ2-3; D is ambiguous. This CDR3 has 15 amino acids. V dropped 2 bases and J dropped 6 bases, with 15 bases sitting between them. Germline V gene lookup returns CDR1 MNHEY and CDR2 SVGAGI. CDR3 sequence reads: CASSYAAPQQDTQYF. The CDR3, as DNA: TGTGCCAGCAGTTACGCGGCCCCGCAACAGGATACGCAGTATTTT.

This clone was recorded a few times. CDR3 nucleotides: TGTGCCAGCACACCCCTTGCGGGGAGGCCCCAAGCTTTCTTT. Encoded protein: CASTPLAGRPQAFF. The chain carries TRBV27 and TRBJ1-1; D is undetermined. CDR1 and CDR2 from the germline V gene are MNHEY and SMNVEV (reference sequence). The CDR3 length is 14 residues. The ends were cut back, 7 bases at V and 9 bases at J, with 21 bases in the middle.

The rearrangement joins TRBV11-2 to TRBJ2-5, with 7 nucleotides matching TRBD1. The V and J ends lost 3 bases and 10 bases, in that order; junction bases with no gene match: 14. The CDR3 has 15 residues. CDR1 is SGHAT and CDR2 is FQNNGV in the germline V gene. CDR3 DNA: TGTGCCAGCAGCTTCCGGGACAGTCAGAGTGTGGGCCAGTACTTC. It codes for CASSFRDSQSVGQYF.

The CDR3 nucleotides read TGTGCCAGCAGTCCGGACAGCGTCTCCAAAGCTTTCTTT. It encodes CASSPDSVSKAFF. The chain uses TRBV7-2 and TRBJ1-1; D is possibly TRBD1 (6 bases). Trimming took 6 bases from V and 9 from J, leaving 17 bases between them. The CDR3 covers 13 residues. Germline V gives CDR1 SGHTA, CDR2 FQGNSA.

The chain uses TRBV9 and TRBJ1-2, with unresolved D. The germline V gene has CDR1 SGDLS and CDR2 YYNGEE. V lost 0 bases and J lost 6, with 15 bases in between. The CDR3 runs 15 residues. CDR3 sequence (DNA): TGTGCCAGCAGCGTAGACGGCCGACACGTGGATGGCTACACCTTC. Protein sequence: CASSVDGRHVDGYTF. Drawing the rest from reference TRBV9 and TRBJ1-2, the complete variable domain is DSGVTQTPKHLITATGQRVTLRCSPRSGDLSVYWYQQSLDQGLQFLIQYYNGEERAKGNILERFSAQQFPDLHSELNLSSLELGDSALYFCASSVDGRHVDGYTFGSGTRLTVV.

A few counts support this clone. The V call is TRBV10-3, the J call TRBJ1-2; no clear D. The CDR3 loop spans 16 amino acids. The V gene lost 0 bases and the J gene lost 2 bases, with 13 bases spanning the gap. Germline V gene sequence: CDR1 ENHRY, CDR2 SYGVKD. Here the CDR3 reads CAISESRYGENYGYTF. The CDR3 DNA sequence: TGTGCCATCAGTGAGTCGAGATATGGGGAGAACTATGGCTACACCTTC.

The gene calls are TRBV15 and TRBJ2-7; 12 bases map to TRBD1. Germline V gene lookup returns CDR1 LNHNV and CDR2 YYDKDF (reference sequence). The CDR3 consists of 14 residues. Trimming at V came to 3 bases and at J to 6 bases, leaving 3 bases not matched to a gene. CDR3 bases: TGTGCCACCAGCAGCCGGGACAGGGGGCGCGAGCAGTACTTC. This translates into CATSSRDRGREQYF.